This is a list of T cell receptor beta chains from one sample in a study of CXCR4 blockade with PD-1 therapy in pancreatic cancer. Only in-frame clones appear in the TCRdb table, and some are missing; sequencing was by immunoSEQ multiplex PCR. The data show approximately 3,000 clones, about 53% seen once. Material for sequencing was tumor tissue. All receptors derive from a human donor with pancreatic ductal adenocarcinoma. The CDR3 runs from the conserved cysteine through the conserved F or W. The order of the fields is V gene, D gene, J gene, clone size, CDR3 DNA, CDR3 protein. D genes are given only for firm matches. Rows may omit the clone size; those that give it use once, few, many or a size class.

>TRBV19|NA|TRBJ2-5|NA
TGTGCCAGTAGTATAGCTCGCGGTAGCCAAGAGACCCAGTACTTC
CASSIARGSQETQYF
>TRBV11-3|NA|TRBJ1-1|NA
TGTGCCAGCAGCTTAGATCTGTCGACAACTGAAGCTTTCTTT
CASSLDLSTTEAFF
>TRBV28|TRBD2|TRBJ2-2|NA
TGTGCCAGCAGTTACTACTCTAGCGGGGGATACACCGGGGAGCTGTTTTTT
CASSYYSSGGYTGELFF
>TRBV6-7|NA|TRBJ1-5|few
TGTGCCAGCTCAGTCGGGGACAATCAGCCCCAGCATTTT
CASSVGDNQPQHF
>TRBV23-1|NA|TRBJ1-4|NA
TGCGCCAGCAGCCCGCGAGGCACAGTAAATGAAAAACTGTTTTTT
CASSPRGTVNEKLFF
>TRBV30|NA|TRBJ2-1|large
TGTGCCTGGAGGGGGACAAGCTCCTACAATGAGCAGTTCTTC
CAWRGTSSYNEQFF
>TRBV14|TRBD1|TRBJ2-7|NA
TGTGCCAGCAGCCGTGACAGGGGGCAGTCCTACGAGCAGTACTTC
CASSRDRGQSYEQYF
>TRBV7-5|NA|TRBJ1-5|few
TGTGCCAGCAGCTTAACCACAGGGAGCGGCAATCAGCCCCAGCATTTT
CASSLTTGSGNQPQHF
>TRBV23-1|TRBD2|TRBJ2-1|NA
TGCGCCAGAGCTCGGACTAGCGGGAGTCAGCGCAATGAGCAGTTCTTC
CARARTSGSQRNEQFF
>TRBV12-5|TRBD1|TRBJ1-5|few
TGTGCTAGTGCCCCACGGGACAGGGGGGACCAGCCCCAGCATTTT
CASAPRDRGDQPQHF